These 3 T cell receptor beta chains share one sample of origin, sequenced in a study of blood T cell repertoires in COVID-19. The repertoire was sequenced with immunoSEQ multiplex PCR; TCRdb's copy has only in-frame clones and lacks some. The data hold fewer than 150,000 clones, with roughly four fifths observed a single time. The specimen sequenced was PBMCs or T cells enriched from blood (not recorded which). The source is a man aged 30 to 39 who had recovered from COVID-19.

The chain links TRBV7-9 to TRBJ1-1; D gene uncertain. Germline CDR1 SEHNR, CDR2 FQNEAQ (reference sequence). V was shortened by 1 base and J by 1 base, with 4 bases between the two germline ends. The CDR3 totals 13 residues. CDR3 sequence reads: CASSLVENTEAFF. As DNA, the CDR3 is TGTGCCAGCAGCTTAGTAGAGAACACTGAAGCTTTCTTT.

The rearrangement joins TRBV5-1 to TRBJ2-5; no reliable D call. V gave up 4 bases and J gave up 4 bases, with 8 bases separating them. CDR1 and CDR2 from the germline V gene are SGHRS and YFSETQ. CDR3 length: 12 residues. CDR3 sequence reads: CASSPERETQYF. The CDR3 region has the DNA TGCGCCAGCAGCCCAGAGCGAGAGACCCAGTACTTC.

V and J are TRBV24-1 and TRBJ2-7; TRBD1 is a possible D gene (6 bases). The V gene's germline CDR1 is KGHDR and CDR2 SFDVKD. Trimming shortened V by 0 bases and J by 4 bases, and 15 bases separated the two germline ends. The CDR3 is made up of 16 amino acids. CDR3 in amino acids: CATSDLLGQSKYEQYF. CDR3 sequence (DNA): TGTGCCACCAGTGATTTGCTAGGACAGTCAAAATACGAGCAGTACTTC.